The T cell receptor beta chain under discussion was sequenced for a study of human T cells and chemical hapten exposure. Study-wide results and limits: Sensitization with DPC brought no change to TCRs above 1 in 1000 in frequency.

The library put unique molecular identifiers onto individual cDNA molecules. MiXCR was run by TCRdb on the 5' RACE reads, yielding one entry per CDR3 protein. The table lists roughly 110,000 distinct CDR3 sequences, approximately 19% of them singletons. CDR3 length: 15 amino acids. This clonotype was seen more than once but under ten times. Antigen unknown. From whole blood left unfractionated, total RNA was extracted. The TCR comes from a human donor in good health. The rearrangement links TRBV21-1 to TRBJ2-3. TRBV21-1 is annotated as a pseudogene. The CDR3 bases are TGTGCCAGCAGCAAAAATGGCACTAGCACAGATACGCAGTATTTT. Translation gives CASSKNGTSTDTQYF.